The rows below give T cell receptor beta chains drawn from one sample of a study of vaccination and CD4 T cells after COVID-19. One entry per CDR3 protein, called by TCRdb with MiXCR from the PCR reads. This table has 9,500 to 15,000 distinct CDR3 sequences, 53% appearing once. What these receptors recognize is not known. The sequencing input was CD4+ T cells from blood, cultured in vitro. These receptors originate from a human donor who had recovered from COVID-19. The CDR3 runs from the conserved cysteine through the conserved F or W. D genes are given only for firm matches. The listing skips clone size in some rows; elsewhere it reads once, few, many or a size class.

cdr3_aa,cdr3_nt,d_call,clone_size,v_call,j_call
CASSIPGGSSYNEQFF,TGTGCCAGCAGCATCCCGGGCGGAAGCTCCTACAATGAGCAGTTCTTC,NA,NA,TRBV9,TRBJ2-1
CASSLARLARHYEQYF,TGTGCCAGCAGTTTAGCCCGACTAGCAAGACACTACGAGCAGTACTTC,TRBD2,few,TRBV28,TRBJ2-7
CASRVTSGSSDTQYF,TGTGCCAGCAGGGTGACTAGCGGGAGTTCAGATACGCAGTATTTT,TRBD2,few,TRBV7-3,TRBJ2-3
CASSLVSMRSSNTEAFF,TGTGCCAGCAGCTTAGTTAGTATGAGGTCCTCTAACACTGAAGCTTTCTTT,NA,NA,TRBV11-2,TRBJ1-1
CASSSTGGIGYTF,TGTGCCAGCAGCTCGACAGGGGGAATTGGCTACACCTTC,TRBD1,NA,TRBV6-4,TRBJ1-2
CASSSETGSYGYTF,TGTGCCAGCAGTAGCGAGACAGGGTCTTATGGCTACACCTTC,TRBD1,few,TRBV27,TRBJ1-2
CAWGTVHGGNTIYF,TGTGCCTGGGGGACAGTTCATGGTGGAAACACCATATATTTT,TRBD1,NA,TRBV30,TRBJ1-3
CASSYSWNTEAFF,TGTGCCAGCAGTTACTCGTGGAACACTGAAGCTTTCTTT,NA,NA,TRBV6-5,TRBJ1-1
CSARNAGTGDLYTF,TGCAGTGCTAGAAACGCCGGGACAGGGGACCTCTACACCTTC,TRBD1,NA,TRBV20-1,TRBJ1-2
CASTDVQGTLGNTIYF,TGCGCCAGCACCGATGTTCAGGGGACACTTGGAAACACCATATATTTT,NA,few,TRBV10-2,TRBJ1-3
CASSPYGYTF,TGTGCCTCGTCTCCCTATGGCTACACCTTC,NA,NA,TRBV30,TRBJ1-2
CSARPGQGNEQYF,TGCAGTGCTAGGCCGGGACAGGGGAACGAGCAGTACTTC,TRBD1,few,TRBV20-1,TRBJ2-7
CASSPRIHLSTDTQYF,TGTGCCAGCAGCCCCCGGATCCATCTCAGCACAGATACGCAGTATTTT,NA,NA,TRBV7-2,TRBJ2-3
CSAPETSGRATFF,TGCAGTGCTCCTGAGACTAGCGGGAGGGCAACGTTCTTC,TRBD2,few,TRBV20-1,TRBJ2-1
CSARDIGTANSPLHF,TGCAGTGCTAGAGACATCGGGACAGCAAATTCACCCCTCCACTTT,TRBD1,few,TRBV20-1,TRBJ1-6
CASSLVMGSAFF,TGTGCCAGCAGCTTAGTAATGGGAAGCGCTTTCTTT,NA,NA,TRBV7-2,TRBJ1-1
CASSEPGRGSGNTIYF,TGTGCCAGCAGTGAACCCGGCAGGGGCTCTGGAAACACCATATATTTT,NA,large,TRBV6-1,TRBJ1-3
CASNPAQDNGPQHF,TGTGCCAGCAATCCGGCGCAAGATAACGGCCCCCAGCATTTT,NA,NA,TRBV6-2/TRBV6-3,TRBJ1-5
CASSGLLGGTEAFF,TGTGCCAGCAGTGGCCTATTGGGGGGCACTGAAGCTTTCTTT,NA,NA,TRBV2,TRBJ1-1
CASRYRREGNQPQHF,TGTGCCAGCAGGTACAGGAGAGAGGGCAATCAGCCCCAGCATTTT,NA,NA,TRBV2,TRBJ1-5
CATEVRGGDTQYF,TGTGCCACCGAGGTACGGGGTGGAGATACGCAGTATTTT,NA,NA,TRBV15,TRBJ2-3
CAISGDSKETQYF,TGTGCCATCAGTGGGGACAGTAAAGAGACCCAGTACTTC,TRBD1,few,TRBV10-3,TRBJ2-5
CSALFRGRTETQYF,TGCAGTGCCCTCTTCCGGGGGCGAACAGAGACCCAGTACTTC,NA,NA,TRBV20-1,TRBJ2-5
CASTKGGISYEQYF,TGTGCCAGCACCAAGGGAGGGATCTCCTACGAGCAGTACTTC,TRBD2,NA,TRBV6-1,TRBJ2-7
CSARDIRDRGSNEQFF,TGCAGTGCTAGAGATATCCGGGACAGGGGTTCCAATGAGCAGTTCTTC,TRBD1,NA,TRBV20-1,TRBJ2-1
CASSLPTGIGNTIYF,TGCGCCAGCAGCCTACCGACAGGGATTGGAAACACCATATATTTT,TRBD1,NA,TRBV5-1,TRBJ1-3
CASRPRGSGLYEQYF,TGTGCCAGCAGACCAAGGGGGTCGGGGCTCTACGAGCAGTACTTC,NA,few,TRBV7-8,TRBJ2-7
CASSLWGDRGLTDTQYF,TGTGCCAGCAGTTTATGGGGGGACAGGGGGCTCACAGATACGCAGTATTTT,TRBD1,few,TRBV27,TRBJ2-3
CASSPTRTRLAGGGGFF,TGTGCCAGCAGCCCGACCAGGACACGACTAGCGGGAGGGGGGGGGTTCTTC,TRBD2,NA,TRBV28,TRBJ2-1
CASCSHGGYEQYF,TGTGCCAGCTGCTCTCACGGGGGGTACGAGCAGTACTTC,TRBD2,NA,TRBV7-6,TRBJ2-7
CASSFGTGGGGNTIYF,TGTGCCAGCAGCTTCGGGACAGGGGGCGGTGGAAACACCATATATTTT,TRBD1,NA,TRBV7-9,TRBJ1-3
CASSSGDRDTGELFF,TGTGCCAGCAGTTCCGGAGACAGGGACACCGGGGAGCTGTTTTTT,TRBD1,medium-sized,TRBV27,TRBJ2-2
CAIPRGEYGYTF,TGTGCCATCCCAAGGGGGGAATATGGCTACACCTTC,NA,once,TRBV28,TRBJ1-2
CASREPGQGAGNQPQHF,TGTGCCAGCAGAGAACCGGGACAGGGGGCCGGGAATCAGCCCCAGCATTTT,TRBD1,NA,TRBV6-4,TRBJ1-5
CASSFRTSYGYTF,TGTGCCAGCAGCTTTAGGACTAGCTATGGCTACACCTTC,NA,NA,TRBV11-3,TRBJ1-2
CASSLRRSNTGELFF,TGTGCCAGCAGCTTAAGACGCTCGAACACCGGGGAGCTGTTTTTT,NA,few,TRBV7-9,TRBJ2-2
CSAYYRAETQYF,TGCAGTGCTTACTACAGGGCAGAGACCCAGTACTTC,NA,NA,TRBV20-1,TRBJ2-5
CASSLAPGASSYEQYF,TGCGCCAGCAGCTTGGCCCCGGGAGCCTCCTCCTACGAGCAGTACTTC,NA,few,TRBV5-1,TRBJ2-7
CANTLLRNYGYTF,TGTGCCAACACCCTTTTGAGGAACTATGGCTACACCTTC,NA,NA,TRBV6-1,TRBJ1-2
CSASRTVSGNTIYF,TGCAGTGCTAGTCGGACAGTCTCTGGAAACACCATATATTTT,NA,NA,TRBV20-1,TRBJ1-3
CASSLLTSGTSRSYNEQFF,TGTGCCAGCAGTTTACTGACTAGCGGGACGTCCCGATCCTACAATGAGCAGTTCTTC,TRBD2,NA,TRBV27,TRBJ2-1
CASSYSPGTGARETQYF,TGTGCCAGCAGCTACTCCCCCGGGACAGGGGCTCGCGAGACCCAGTACTTC,TRBD1,NA,TRBV7-2,TRBJ2-5
CASSASYRARGGYTF,TGTGCCAGTAGTGCCTCTTACAGGGCCCGGGGTGGCTACACCTTC,NA,NA,TRBV19,TRBJ1-2
CASSYAPRGQPQHF,TGTGCCAGCAGTTACGCTCCCCGGGGGCAGCCCCAGCATTTT,NA,NA,TRBV6-5,TRBJ1-5
CASSRPGTVYEQYF,TGTGCCAGCAGTCGGCCCGGGACAGTCTACGAGCAGTACTTC,TRBD1,NA,TRBV6-1,TRBJ2-7
CASSPNPSGRYEQYF,TGTGCCAGCAGCCCAAATCCTAGCGGGAGGTACGAGCAGTACTTC,TRBD2,NA,TRBV7-4,TRBJ2-7
CSARALVSASGYNEQFF,TGCAGTGCTAGAGCATTAGTGTCGGCTAGCGGGTACAATGAGCAGTTCTTC,TRBD2,NA,TRBV20-1,TRBJ2-1
CASILNTEAFF,TGTGCCAGCATTCTTAACACTGAAGCTTTCTTT,NA,NA,TRBV6-1,TRBJ1-1